This T cell receptor (beta chain) was recorded in a study of T-cell memory formation after mild COVID-19. Germline V gives CDR1 LGHNA, CDR2 YSLEER. The CDR3 loop spans 15 amino acids. V was shortened by 0 bases and J by 7 bases, with 15 bases between the two germline ends. Each CDR3 protein gets one entry after TCRdb re-called the 5' RACE reads with MiXCR. The sample includes 350,000 or so distinct CDR3 sequences, more than 20% of them seen just once. What was sequenced was PBMCs or a T cell subset sorted from them (not recorded which). The source of this sequence is a man aged 18 to 29 who had mild COVID-19 (a few samples of this study predate the infection). Cell type and time point are not known. This chain connects TRBV4-3 to TRBJ1-2; the D gene is possibly TRBD1 (5 bases). Here the CDR3 DNA reads TGCGCCAGCAGCCAAGAACGGGGGGTTTTAAGTGGCTACACCTTC. Its translation is CASSQERGVLSGYTF.